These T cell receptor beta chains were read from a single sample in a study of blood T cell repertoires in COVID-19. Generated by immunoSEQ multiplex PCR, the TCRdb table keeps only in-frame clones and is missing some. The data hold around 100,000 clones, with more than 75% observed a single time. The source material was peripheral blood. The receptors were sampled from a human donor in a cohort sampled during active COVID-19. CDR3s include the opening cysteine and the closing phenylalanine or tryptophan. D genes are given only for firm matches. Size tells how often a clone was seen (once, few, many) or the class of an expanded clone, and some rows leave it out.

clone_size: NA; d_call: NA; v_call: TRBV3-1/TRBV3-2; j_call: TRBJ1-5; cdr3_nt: TGTGCCAGCAGCCCTGCTCGGGGTTACAATCAGCCCCAGCATTTT; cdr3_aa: CASSPARGYNQPQHF
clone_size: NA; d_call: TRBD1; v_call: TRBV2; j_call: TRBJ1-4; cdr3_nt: TGTGCCAGCAGGCCCGGGACAGGCGGTGAAAAACTGTTTTTT; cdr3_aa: CASRPGTGGEKLFF
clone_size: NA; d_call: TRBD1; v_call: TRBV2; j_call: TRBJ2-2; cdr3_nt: TGTGCCAGCAGCGGGACAGACGGGGAGCTGTTTTTT; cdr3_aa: CASSGTDGELFF
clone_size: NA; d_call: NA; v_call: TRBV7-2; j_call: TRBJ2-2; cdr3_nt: TGTGCCAGCAGCCCCCCCCCGGGAGTGAACACCGGGGAGCTGTTTTTT; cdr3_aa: CASSPPPGVNTGELFF
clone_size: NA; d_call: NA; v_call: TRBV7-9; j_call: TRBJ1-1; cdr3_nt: TGTGCCAGCAGCTTCATCGGGAACACTGAAGCTTTCTTT; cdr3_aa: CASSFIGNTEAFF
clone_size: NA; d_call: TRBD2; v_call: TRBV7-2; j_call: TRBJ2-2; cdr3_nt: TGTGCCAGCAGCCCTAGCGGGGCCACCGGGGAGCTGTTTTTT; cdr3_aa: CASSPSGATGELFF
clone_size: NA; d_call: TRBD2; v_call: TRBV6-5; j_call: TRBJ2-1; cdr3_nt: TGTGCCAGCATTTCCGGGACTAGCTTCTACAATGAGCAGTTCTTC; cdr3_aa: CASISGTSFYNEQFF
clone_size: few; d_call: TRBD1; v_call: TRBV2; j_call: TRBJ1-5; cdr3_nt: TGTGCCAGCGGTGGGACAGGGGGCAGCAATCAGCCCCAGCATTTT; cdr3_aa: CASGGTGGSNQPQHF
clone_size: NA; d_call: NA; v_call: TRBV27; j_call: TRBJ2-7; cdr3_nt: TGTGCCACCTCGAGGTATAGCTCCTACGAGCAGTACTTC; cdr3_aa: CATSRYSSYEQYF
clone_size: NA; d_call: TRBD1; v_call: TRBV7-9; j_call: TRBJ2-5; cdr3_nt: TGTGCCAGCAGCCCCCAGACAGGGTGGGGAGAGACCCAGTACTTC; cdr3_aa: CASSPQTGWGETQYF
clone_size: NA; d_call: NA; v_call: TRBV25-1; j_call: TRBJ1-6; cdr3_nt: TGTGCCAGCAGTGAAAGGTCAGGGCTTAATTCACCCCTCCACTTT; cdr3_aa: CASSERSGLNSPLHF
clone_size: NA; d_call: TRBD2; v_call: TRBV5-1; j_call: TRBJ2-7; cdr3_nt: TGCGCCAGCAGCTTGGCTCTAGCGGGAGGGTACGAGCAGTACTTC; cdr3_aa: CASSLALAGGYEQYF
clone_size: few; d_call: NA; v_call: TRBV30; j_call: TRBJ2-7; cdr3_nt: TGTGCCTGGAGTTTAGGGGGGGCCTCCTACGAGCAGTACTTC; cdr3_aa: CAWSLGGASYEQYF
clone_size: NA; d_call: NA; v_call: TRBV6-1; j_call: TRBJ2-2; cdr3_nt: TGTGCCAGCAGTGAGCAGCGCAGGAACACCGGGGAGCTGTTTTTT; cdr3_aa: CASSEQRRNTGELFF
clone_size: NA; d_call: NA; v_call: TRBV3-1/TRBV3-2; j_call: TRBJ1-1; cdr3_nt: TGTGCCAGCAGCCCAACACGCAGGGGACCTGAAGCTTTCTTT; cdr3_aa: CASSPTRRGPEAFF
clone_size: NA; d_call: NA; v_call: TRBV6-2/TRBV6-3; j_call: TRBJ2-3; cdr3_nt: TGTGCCAGCAGTCGGCAGGGCCTTAGCACAGATACGCAGTATTTT; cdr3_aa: CASSRQGLSTDTQYF
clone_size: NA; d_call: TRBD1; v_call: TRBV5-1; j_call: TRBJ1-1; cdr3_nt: TGCGCCAGCAGCGTGGATGGGACAGGGGAAGCTTTCTTT; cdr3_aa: CASSVDGTGEAFF
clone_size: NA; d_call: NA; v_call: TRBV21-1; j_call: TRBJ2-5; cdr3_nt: TGTGCCAGCAGCAAATCGCCGACAGGGGGGCCGGGGTGGCAAGAGACCCAGTACTTC; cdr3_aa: CASSKSPTGGPGWQETQYF
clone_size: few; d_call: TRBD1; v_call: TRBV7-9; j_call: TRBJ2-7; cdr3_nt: TGTGCCAGCAGCTTAGGGGCGGCAGGGGGAGAGCAGTACTTC; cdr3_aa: CASSLGAAGGEQYF
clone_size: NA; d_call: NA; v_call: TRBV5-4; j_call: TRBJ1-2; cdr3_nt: TGTGCCAGCAGCCCGGACAGCACCTATGGCTACACCTTC; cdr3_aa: CASSPDSTYGYTF
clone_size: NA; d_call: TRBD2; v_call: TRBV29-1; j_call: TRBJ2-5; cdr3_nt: TGCAGCGTTACTAGCGGAGAAGAGACCCAGTACTTC; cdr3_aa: CSVTSGEETQYF
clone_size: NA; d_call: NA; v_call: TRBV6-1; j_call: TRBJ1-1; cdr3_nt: TGTGCCAGCAGTGAGCCGGAGGGGAACACTGAAGCTTTCTTT; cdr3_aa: CASSEPEGNTEAFF
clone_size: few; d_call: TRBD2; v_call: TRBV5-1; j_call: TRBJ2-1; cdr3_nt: TGCGCCAGCAGCTTAGGAAGACTAGCGTCCTACAATGAGCAGTTCTTC; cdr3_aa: CASSLGRLASYNEQFF
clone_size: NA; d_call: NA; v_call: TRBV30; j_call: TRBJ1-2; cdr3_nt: TGTGCCTGGAGTGTACTGGGACACCAGAACTATGGCTACACCTTC; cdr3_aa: CAWSVLGHQNYGYTF
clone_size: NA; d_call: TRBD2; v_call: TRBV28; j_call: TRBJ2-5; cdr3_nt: TGTGCCAGCAGTTTCCCAACTTGGCGGGGGATCCAAGAGACCCAGTACTTC; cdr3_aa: CASSFPTWRGIQETQYF
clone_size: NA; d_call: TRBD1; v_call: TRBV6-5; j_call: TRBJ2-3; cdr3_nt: TGTGCCAGCGTGGACAGGGAGACAGATACGCAGTATTTT; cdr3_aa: CASVDRETDTQYF
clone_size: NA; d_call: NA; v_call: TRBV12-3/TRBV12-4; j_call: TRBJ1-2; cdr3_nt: TGTGCCAGCAGTTTAAACGAGGGCGGCTACACCTTC; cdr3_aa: CASSLNEGGYTF
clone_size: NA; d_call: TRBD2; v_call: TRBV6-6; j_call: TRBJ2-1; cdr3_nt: TGTGCCAGCACCATAGCGGGAAACAATGAGCAGTTCTTC; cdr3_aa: CASTIAGNNEQFF
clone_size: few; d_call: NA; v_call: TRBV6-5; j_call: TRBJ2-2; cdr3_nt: TGTGCCAGCAGAGGCGGGAACACCGGGGAGCTGTTTTTT; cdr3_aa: CASRGGNTGELFF
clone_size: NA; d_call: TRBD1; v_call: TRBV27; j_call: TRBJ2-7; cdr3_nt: TGTGCCAGCAGTCGTACAGGGGGGTACTACGAGCAGTACTTC; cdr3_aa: CASSRTGGYYEQYF
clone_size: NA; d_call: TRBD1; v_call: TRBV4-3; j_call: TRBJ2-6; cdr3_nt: TGCGCCAGCAGCCAAGATCTGGGACAGGGGGCTCTCTCTGGGGCCAACGTCCTGACTTTC; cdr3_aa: CASSQDLGQGALSGANVLTF
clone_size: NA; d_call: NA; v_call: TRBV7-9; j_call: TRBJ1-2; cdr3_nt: TGTGCCAGCAGCCCCAAGGAGGCGATCCCGAATGCCTATGGCTACACCTTC; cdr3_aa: CASSPKEAIPNAYGYTF
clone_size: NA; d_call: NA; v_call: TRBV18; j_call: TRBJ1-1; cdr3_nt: TGTGCCAGCTCTGAGCCCGGGACTGGGAACACTGAAGCTTTCTTT; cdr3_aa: CASSEPGTGNTEAFF
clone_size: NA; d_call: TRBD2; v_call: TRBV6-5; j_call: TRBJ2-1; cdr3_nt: TGTGCCAGCCTTGAACTACTAGCGGGGGGAAATGAGCAGTTCTTC; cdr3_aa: CASLELLAGGNEQFF
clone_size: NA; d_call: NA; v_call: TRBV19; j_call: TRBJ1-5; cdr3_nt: TGTGCCAGTAGTATTCCGGGTGGATGGAGATATCAGCCCCAGCATTTT; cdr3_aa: CASSIPGGWRYQPQHF
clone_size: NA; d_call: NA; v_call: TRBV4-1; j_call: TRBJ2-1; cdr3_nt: TGCGCCAGCAGCCCATCATTGCAGGCCGAGGGCTCCTACAATGAGCAGTTCTTC; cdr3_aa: CASSPSLQAEGSYNEQFF
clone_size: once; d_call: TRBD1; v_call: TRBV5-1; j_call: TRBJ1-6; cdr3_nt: TGCGCCAGCAGCTTCGGGGACAGGGTCAATTCACCCCTCCACTTT; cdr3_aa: CASSFGDRVNSPLHF
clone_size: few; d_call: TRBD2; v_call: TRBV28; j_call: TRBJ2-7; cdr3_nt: TGTGCCAGCAGTTTGTTAGCGGGAAAACCCTACGAGCAGTACTTC; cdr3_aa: CASSLLAGKPYEQYF
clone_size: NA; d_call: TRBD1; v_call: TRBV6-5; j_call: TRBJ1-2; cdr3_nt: TGTGCCAGCAGTTGGACAGGCTATGGCTACACCTTC; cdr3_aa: CASSWTGYGYTF
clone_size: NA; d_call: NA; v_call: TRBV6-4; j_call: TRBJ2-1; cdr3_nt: TGTGCCAGCAGTGAAGAGGGGGGGGCCTCCTACAATGAGCAGTTCTTC; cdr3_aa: CASSEEGGASYNEQFF
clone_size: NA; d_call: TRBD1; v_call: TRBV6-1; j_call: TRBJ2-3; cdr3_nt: TGTGCCAGCAGTGCCCCTCCGGGACAGGGTTCCACAGATACGCAGTATTTT; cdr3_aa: CASSAPPGQGSTDTQYF
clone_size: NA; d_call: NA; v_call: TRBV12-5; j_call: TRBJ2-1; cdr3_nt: TGTGCTAGTGGTTTGACCCAGTCTTTTCTTTTGCCTAGCTCCTACAATGAGCAGTTCTTC; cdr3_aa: CASGLTQSFLLPSSYNEQFF
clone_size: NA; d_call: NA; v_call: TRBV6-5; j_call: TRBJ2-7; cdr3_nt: TGTGCCAGCAGAGGCGGACTCAGCCCCTACGAGCAGTACTTC; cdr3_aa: CASRGGLSPYEQYF